The rows below give T cell receptor beta chains drawn from one sample of a study of blood T cell repertoires in COVID-19. Libraries were prepared by immunoSEQ multiplex PCR; TCRdb keeps only in-frame clonotypes and omits some of them. The sample has 150,000 to 200,000 clones, 88% seen once. Material: peripheral blood. Receptors originate from a man aged 55 to 70 with acute or convalescent COVID-19. Each CDR3 is given with its conserved first and last residue. D genes are given only for firm matches. Clone size is not always given. Where it is, it says once, few, many or a class for expanded clones.

j_gene | v_gene | d_gene | abundance | CDR3aa | CDR3nt
TRBJ1-1 | TRBV4-2 | TRBD1 | - | CASSQGVGTGDEAFF | TGTGCCAGCAGCCAAGGTGTAGGGACAGGAGACGAAGCTTTCTTT
TRBJ2-1 | TRBV19 | TRBD2 | - | CASVREGRDNEQFF | TGTGCCAGCGTCCGGGAGGGCCGGGACAATGAGCAGTTCTTC
TRBJ2-1 | TRBV19 | - | - | CASSYQREQFF | TGTGCCAGTAGCTACCAGCGGGAGCAGTTCTTC
TRBJ2-7 | TRBV11-3 | - | - | CASSLDGYEQYF | TGTGCCAGCAGCTTAGACGGTTACGAGCAGTACTTC
TRBJ1-3 | TRBV30 | - | - | CAWGSGFHTIYF | TGTGCCTGGGGGTCAGGGTTCCACACCATATATTTT
TRBJ1-2 | TRBV24-1 | - | - | CATSGYGVLSGYTF | TGTGCCACCAGTGGTTATGGAGTATTAAGTGGCTACACCTTC
TRBJ2-3 | TRBV5-1 | - | - | CASSSAQGATQYF | TGCGCCAGCAGCTCTGCACAGGGTGCTACGCAGTATTTT
TRBJ2-1 | TRBV9 | - | - | CASSSSGTLYNEQFF | TGTGCCAGCAGCTCATCCGGGACTCTGTACAATGAGCAGTTCTTC
TRBJ2-2 | TRBV19 | TRBD1 | - | CASTRVGDRNTGELFF | TGTGCCAGTACCAGGGTGGGGGACAGGAACACCGGGGAGCTGTTTTTT
TRBJ2-2 | TRBV18 | - | - | CASSPSSERGGELFF | TGTGCCAGCTCACCCTCGAGCGAACGGGGCGGGGAGCTGTTTTTT
TRBJ2-5 | TRBV10-1 | TRBD1 | - | CASSESTGGGETQYF | TGCGCCAGCAGTGAGTCGACAGGGGGGGGCGAGACCCAGTACTTC
TRBJ1-5 | TRBV7-2 | - | - | CASSPHTGPRQPQHF | TGTGCCAGCAGCCCCCATACAGGGCCCCGGCAGCCCCAGCATTTT
TRBJ2-5 | TRBV27 | - | - | CASSQTGGIVQETQYF | TGTGCCAGCAGCCAGACAGGAGGTATCGTCCAAGAGACCCAGTACTTC
TRBJ1-2 | TRBV6-5 | - | - | CASSSGSSFPYGYTF | TGTGCCAGCAGTAGCGGGTCCTCGTTCCCCTATGGCTACACCTTC
TRBJ2-2 | TRBV19 | - | once | CASSKNRETGELFF | TGTGCCAGTAGTAAAAACAGGGAAACCGGGGAGCTGTTTTTT
TRBJ1-4 | TRBV3-1/TRBV3-2 | - | - | CASSQVWEVAREKLFF | TGTGCCAGCAGCCAAGTATGGGAGGTTGCTAGGGAAAAACTGTTTTTT
TRBJ2-4 | TRBV28 | - | - | CASSLLRGTNIQYF | TGTGCCAGCAGTTTATTACGCGGGACGAACATTCAGTACTTC
TRBJ2-5 | TRBV27 | - | - | CASSFRGRQETQYF | TGTGCCAGCAGTTTCAGGGGGAGGCAAGAGACCCAGTACTTC
TRBJ1-6 | TRBV6-5 | - | - | CASIQWSSYNSPLHF | TGTGCCAGCATCCAGTGGAGCTCCTATAATTCACCCCTCCACTTT
TRBJ1-1 | TRBV7-9 | - | few | CASSSRGGGNTEAFF | TGTGCCAGCAGCTCAAGGGGCGGGGGGAACACTGAAGCTTTCTTT
TRBJ2-1 | TRBV30 | - | - | CAWNPTRSSYNEQFF | TGTGCCTGGAACCCAACTAGAAGCTCCTACAATGAGCAGTTCTTC
TRBJ2-2 | TRBV6-5 | - | - | CASSYRVAGELFF | TGTGCCAGCAGTTACCGCGTGGCCGGGGAGCTGTTTTTT
TRBJ2-4 | TRBV5-1 | - | - | CASSPGTYKNIQYF | TGCGCCAGCAGCCCCGGGACTTACAAAAACATTCAGTACTTC
TRBJ2-6 | TRBV7-3 | - | - | CASSPAGANVLTF | TGTGCCAGCAGCCCCGCTGGGGCCAACGTCCTGACTTTC
TRBJ2-3 | TRBV25-1 | - | - | CASSELRGPSTDTQYF | TGTGCCAGCAGTGAACTCAGGGGACCTAGCACAGATACGCAGTATTTT
TRBJ2-3 | TRBV13 | - | - | CASLGSASSTDTQYF | TGTGCCAGCTTAGGAAGCGCCTCTAGCACAGATACGCAGTATTTT
TRBJ1-2 | TRBV11-3 | - | - | CASSLSQGNGYTF | TGTGCCAGCAGCTTAAGTCAGGGGAACGGCTACACCTTC
TRBJ1-2 | TRBV7-2 | TRBD1 | - | CASSQGTGNYGYTF | TGTGCCAGCAGCCAGGGGACAGGGAACTATGGCTACACCTTC
TRBJ2-7 | TRBV20-1 | - | once | CSAHREGQYF | TGCAGTGCACACAGGGAAGGGCAGTACTTC